These 9 T cell receptor beta chains share one sample of origin, sequenced in a study of shared clonotypes between healthy human individuals. Naive CD8 cells lacked CD45RO, underwent positive selection for CCR7 and left out terminally differentiated effector memory CD45RA+ cells. Here immunoSEQ multiplex PCR was the method, and the copy in TCRdb shows in-frame clones only, minus some. The data show 1.5 million to 2.5 million clones, 85% to 95% seen once. Sequenced material: naive CD8+ T cells sorted from blood. The origin of the receptors is a man aged 18-30 years in good health.

The chain employs TRBV4-3 and TRBJ2-3; D unclear. CDR3 size: 15 residues. Looked up from germline, CDR1 is LGHNA and CDR2 is YSLEER. V was clipped by 0 bases and J by 2 bases, with 9 bases between them. The chain's CDR3 is CASSQDPPSTDTQYF. The DNA for the CDR3 is TGCGCCAGCAGCCAAGATCCACCGTCCACAGATACGCAGTATTTT.

The rearrangement joins TRBV4-1 to TRBJ1-5, with 10 bases matching TRBD1. The CDR3 is 16 amino acids. Germline V lookup: CDR1 MGHRA, CDR2 YSYEKL. With 2 bases clipped from V and 7 bases from J, the junction kept 8 bases outside the gene matches. In DNA, the CDR3 is TGCGCCAGCAGCCAAACCGGGACAGGGGAAAGGCAGCCCCAGCATTTT. It translates to CASSQTGTGERQPQHF.

CDR3 in DNA: TGTGCCAGCAGCTCTGGAAGTAGCGGGGGCACAGATACGCAGTATTTT. It encodes CASSSGSSGGTDTQYF. This chain connects TRBV7-9 to TRBJ2-3, with 8 bases lining up with TRBD2. Germline values: CDR1 SEHNR, CDR2 FQNEAQ (reference sequence). CDR3 length: 16 amino acids. Trimming took 4 bases from V and 1 from J; bases not matched to a gene: 7.

The J gene is TRBJ1-4, the V gene TRBV27; weak D call: TRBD1 (5 bases). Germline V gene sequence: CDR1 MNHEY, CDR2 SMNVEV (reference sequence). The CDR3 spans 14 residues. V was trimmed by 5 bases and J by 8 bases, leaving 15 bases between them. The CDR3: CASSRSDMEEKLFF. CDR3 sequence (DNA): TGTGCCAGCAGTAGGTCGGACATGGAAGAAAAACTGTTTTTT.

This chain connects TRBV27 to TRBJ2-7; D uncertain. There are 13 residues in the CDR3. V lost 6 bases and J 9 bases, leaving 18 bases between the germline ends. Germline V gene data show CDR1 as MNHEY and CDR2 as SMNVEV (reference sequence). The CDR3 here is CASSPGYGSVQYF. The CDR3 region has the DNA TGTGCCAGCAGCCCCGGCTATGGCAGTGTGCAGTACTTC.

The rearrangement joins TRBV6-6 to TRBJ2-1, with 9 bases that match TRBD2. After removal of 4 bases from V and 6 bases from J, the junction contained 7 bases not matched to a gene. This CDR3 spans 15 amino acids. Germline V gives CDR1 MNHNY, CDR2 SVGAGI (reference sequence). The CDR3 DNA follows: TGTGCCAGCAGTTCGACTATAGCGGGGGTCAATGAGCAGTTCTTC. Protein: CASSSTIAGVNEQFF.

This chain uses TRBV15 with TRBJ1-4; D is unclear. Germline assignment: CDR1 LNHNV and CDR2 YYDKDF (reference sequence). V was trimmed by 5 bases and J by 8 bases, leaving 9 bases between them. The CDR3 sequence is 12 residues long. The DNA of the CDR3 is TGTGCCACCAGCCCACGAGGGGAAAAACTGTTTTTT. Protein: CATSPRGEKLFF.

Details on this clone: Distinct nucleotide sequences in the sample also encode this CDR3. The CDR3 DNA reads as TGTGCCAGCAGCTTAGCGGAAACCTACGAGCAGTACTTC. It translates to CASSLAETYEQYF. V usage is TRBV11-2 and J usage is TRBJ2-7; D gene unclear. Trimming cost V 1 base and J 2 bases, with 6 bases left between them. The CDR3 runs 13 residues. Germline V CDR1 and CDR2: SGHAT, FQNNGV.

Here the CDR3 reads CASSLEAGAFSEQYF. Here the CDR3 DNA reads TGTGCCAGCAGCTTGGAGGCAGGGGCCTTTTCCGAGCAGTACTTC. This chain joins TRBV5-4 and TRBJ2-7, with a weak D call TRBD1 (6 bases). V was shortened by 0 bases and J by 6 bases, with 16 bases between the two germline ends. The CDR3 totals 15 residues. Germline CDR1 SGHNT, CDR2 YYREEE (reference sequence).